This T cell receptor (beta chain) emerged from a study of CD8 T cells in ankylosing spondylitis. General study points: Disease-linked clones displayed a CD8+ phenotype and appeared relatively rarely in peripheral blood. Clones tied to disease were said to be significantly enriched in matched ankylosing spondylitis synovial fluid.

TCRdb re-called the 5' RACE reads with MiXCR, one entry per CDR3 protein. The table shows approximately 350,000 distinct CDR3 sequences, with 20% to 25% occurring only once. The V gene lost 2 bases and the J gene lost 8 bases, with 7 bases spanning the gap. In germline, CDR1 is SEHNR, CDR2 FQNEAQ (reference sequence). This CDR3 has 13 residues. As for this clonotype: Its target is unknown.

This TCR was sampled from a male donor with ankylosing spondylitis or in good health (not recorded which). The chain links TRBV7-9 to TRBJ1-6; D uncertain. Material: blood, either unsorted or a sorted T cell fraction (not recorded which). The DNA of the CDR3 is TGTGCCAGCAGCTTAAGTGAAGATTCACCCCTCCACTTT. Its translation: CASSLSEDSPLHF.